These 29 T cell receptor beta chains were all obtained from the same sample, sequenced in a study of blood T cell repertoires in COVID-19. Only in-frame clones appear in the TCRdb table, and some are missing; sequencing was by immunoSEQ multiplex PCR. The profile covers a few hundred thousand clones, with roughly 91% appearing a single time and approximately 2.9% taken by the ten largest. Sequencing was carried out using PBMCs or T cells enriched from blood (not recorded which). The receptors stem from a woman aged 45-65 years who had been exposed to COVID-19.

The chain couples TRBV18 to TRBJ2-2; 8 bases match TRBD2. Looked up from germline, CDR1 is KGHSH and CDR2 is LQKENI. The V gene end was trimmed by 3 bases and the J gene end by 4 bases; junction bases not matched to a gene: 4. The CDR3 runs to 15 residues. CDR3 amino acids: CASSPPGGATGELFF. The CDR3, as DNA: TGTGCCAGCTCACCCCCGGGAGGGGCCACCGGGGAGCTGTTTTTT.

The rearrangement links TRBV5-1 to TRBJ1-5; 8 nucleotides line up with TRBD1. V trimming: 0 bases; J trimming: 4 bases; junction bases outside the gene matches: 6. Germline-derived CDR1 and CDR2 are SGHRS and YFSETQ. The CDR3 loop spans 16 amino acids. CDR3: CASSLGTGLRNQPQHF. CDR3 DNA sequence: TGCGCCAGCAGCTTGGGGACAGGGCTTAGGAATCAGCCCCAGCATTTT.

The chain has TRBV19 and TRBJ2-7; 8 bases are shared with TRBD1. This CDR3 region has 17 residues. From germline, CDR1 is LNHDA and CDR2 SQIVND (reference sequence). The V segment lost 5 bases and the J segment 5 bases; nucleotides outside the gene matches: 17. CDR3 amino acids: CASSVISETGESDEQYF. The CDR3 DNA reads TGTGCCAGTAGTGTGATCTCTGAGACAGGGGAGAGCGACGAGCAGTACTTC.

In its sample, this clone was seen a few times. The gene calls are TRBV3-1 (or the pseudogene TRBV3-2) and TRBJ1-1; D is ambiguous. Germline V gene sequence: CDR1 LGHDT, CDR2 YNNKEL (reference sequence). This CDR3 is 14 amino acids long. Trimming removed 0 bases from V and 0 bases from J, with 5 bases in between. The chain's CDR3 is CASSQDILNTEAFF. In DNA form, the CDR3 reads TGTGCCAGCAGCCAAGATATCCTGAACACTGAAGCTTTCTTT.

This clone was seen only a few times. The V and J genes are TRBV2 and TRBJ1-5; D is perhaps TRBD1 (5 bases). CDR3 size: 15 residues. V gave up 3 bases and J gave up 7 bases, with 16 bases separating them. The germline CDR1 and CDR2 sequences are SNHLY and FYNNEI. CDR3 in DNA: TGTGCCAGCAGTGACCGAACAGGCGGTTTGCAGCCCCAGCATTTT. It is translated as CASSDRTGGLQPQHF.

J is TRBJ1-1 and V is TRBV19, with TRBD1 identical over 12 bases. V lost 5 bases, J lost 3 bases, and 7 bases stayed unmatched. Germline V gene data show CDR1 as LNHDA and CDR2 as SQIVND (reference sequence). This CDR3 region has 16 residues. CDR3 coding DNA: TGTGCCAGTAGTTGGGACAGGGGGCGCGCGGACACTGAAGCTTTCTTT. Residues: CASSWDRGRADTEAFF.

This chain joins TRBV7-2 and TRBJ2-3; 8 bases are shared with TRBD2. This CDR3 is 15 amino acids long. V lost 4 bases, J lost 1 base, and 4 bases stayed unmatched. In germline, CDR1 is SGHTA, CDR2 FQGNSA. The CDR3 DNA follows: TGTGCCAGCAGCTACCAGACTAGCGGCACAGATACGCAGTATTTT. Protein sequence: CASSYQTSGTDTQYF.

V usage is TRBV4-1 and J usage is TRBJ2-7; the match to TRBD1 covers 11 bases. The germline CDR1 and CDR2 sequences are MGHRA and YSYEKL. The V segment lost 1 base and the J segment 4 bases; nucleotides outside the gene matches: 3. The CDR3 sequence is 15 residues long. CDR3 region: CASSQAGTGGYEQYF. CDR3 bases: TGCGCCAGCAGCCAAGCCGGGACAGGGGGTTACGAGCAGTACTTC.

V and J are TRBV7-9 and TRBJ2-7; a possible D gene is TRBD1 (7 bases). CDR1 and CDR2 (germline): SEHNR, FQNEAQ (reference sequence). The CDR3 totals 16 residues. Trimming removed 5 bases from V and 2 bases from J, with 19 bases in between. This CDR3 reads CASSKSAGQPPYEQYF. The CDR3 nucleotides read TGTGCCAGCAGCAAAAGTGCGGGACAGCCACCCTACGAGCAGTACTTC.

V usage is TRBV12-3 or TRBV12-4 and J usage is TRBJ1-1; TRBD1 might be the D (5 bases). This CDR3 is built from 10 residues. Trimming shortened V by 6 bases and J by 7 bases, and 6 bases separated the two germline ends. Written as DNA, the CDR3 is TGTGCCAGCAGGGGGGGTGAAGCTTTCTTT. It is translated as CASRGGEAFF.

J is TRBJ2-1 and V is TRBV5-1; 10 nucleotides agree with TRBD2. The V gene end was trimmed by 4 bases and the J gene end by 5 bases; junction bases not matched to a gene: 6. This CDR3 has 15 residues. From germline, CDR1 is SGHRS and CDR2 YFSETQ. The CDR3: CASSVVAGGNNEQFF. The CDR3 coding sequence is TGCGCCAGCAGCGTAGTAGCGGGGGGTAACAATGAGCAGTTCTTC.

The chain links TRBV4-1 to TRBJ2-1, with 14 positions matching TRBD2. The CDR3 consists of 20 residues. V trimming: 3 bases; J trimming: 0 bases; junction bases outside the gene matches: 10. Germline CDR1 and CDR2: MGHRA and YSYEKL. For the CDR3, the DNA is TGCGCCAGCAGCCACCTCGGGACTAGCGGGGGCCAAAGCTCCTACAATGAGCAGTTCTTC. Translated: CASSHLGTSGGQSSYNEQFF.

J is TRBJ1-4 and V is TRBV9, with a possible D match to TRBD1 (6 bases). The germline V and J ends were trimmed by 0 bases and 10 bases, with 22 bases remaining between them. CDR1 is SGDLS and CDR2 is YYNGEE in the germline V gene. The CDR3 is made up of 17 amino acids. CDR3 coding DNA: TGTGCCAGCAGCGTAGCTAGTGAGAAACAGGGTCTCGGAAAACTGTTTTTT. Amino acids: CASSVASEKQGLGKLFF.

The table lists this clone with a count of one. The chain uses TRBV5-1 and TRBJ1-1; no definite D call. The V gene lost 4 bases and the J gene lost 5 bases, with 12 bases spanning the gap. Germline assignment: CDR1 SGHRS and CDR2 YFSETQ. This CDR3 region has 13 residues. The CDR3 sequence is CASSVALTTEAFF. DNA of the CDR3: TGCGCCAGCAGCGTGGCCTTGACAACTGAAGCTTTCTTT. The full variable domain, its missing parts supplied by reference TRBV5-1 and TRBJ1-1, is KAGVTQTPRYLIKTRGQQVTLSCSPISGHRSVSWYQQTPGQGLQFLFEYFSETQRNKGNFPGRFSGRQFSNSRSEMNVSTLELGDSALYLCASSVALTTEAFFGQGTRLTVV.

The CDR3 coding sequence is TGTGCCAGCAGTGAATTAGACAGGGGCTATGGCTACACCTTC. It yields the protein CASSELDRGYGYTF. The chain couples TRBV25-1 to TRBJ1-2; the match to TRBD1 covers 8 bases. The CDR3 loop spans 14 amino acids. Per the germline V gene, CDR1 is MGHDK and CDR2 is SYGVNS. V shed 1 base and J 4 bases; nucleotides not matched to a gene: 2.

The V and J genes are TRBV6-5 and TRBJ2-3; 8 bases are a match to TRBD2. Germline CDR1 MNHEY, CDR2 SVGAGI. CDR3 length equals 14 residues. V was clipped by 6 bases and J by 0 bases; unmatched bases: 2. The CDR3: CASRAGDSTDTQYF. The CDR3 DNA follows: TGTGCCAGCAGAGCGGGGGATAGCACAGATACGCAGTATTTT.

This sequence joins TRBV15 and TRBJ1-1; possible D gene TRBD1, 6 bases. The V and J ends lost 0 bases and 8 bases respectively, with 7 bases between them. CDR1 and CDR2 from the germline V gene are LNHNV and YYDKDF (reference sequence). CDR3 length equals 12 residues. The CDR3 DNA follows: TGTGCCACCAGCAGAGATGACAGGGAAGCTTTCTTT. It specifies CATSRDDREAFF.

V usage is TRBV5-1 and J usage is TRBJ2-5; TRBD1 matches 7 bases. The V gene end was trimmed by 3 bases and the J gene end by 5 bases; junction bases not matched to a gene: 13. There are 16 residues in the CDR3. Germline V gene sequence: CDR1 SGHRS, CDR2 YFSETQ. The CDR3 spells CASSYQDRSARETQYF. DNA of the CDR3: TGCGCCAGCAGCTACCAGGACAGGTCAGCACGGGAGACCCAGTACTTC. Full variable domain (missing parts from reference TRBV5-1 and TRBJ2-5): KAGVTQTPRYLIKTRGQQVTLSCSPISGHRSVSWYQQTPGQGLQFLFEYFSETQRNKGNFPGRFSGRQFSNSRSEMNVSTLELGDSALYLCASSYQDRSARETQYFGPGTRLLVL.

The CDR3 is CATSQRDSSNYGYTF. CDR3 coding DNA: TGTGCCACCAGTCAGAGGGACAGCTCTAACTATGGCTACACCTTC. V is TRBV24-1 and J is TRBJ1-2, with 7 bases matching TRBD1. V lost 6 bases, J lost 0 bases, and 6 bases stayed unmatched. CDR1 is KGHDR, CDR2 SFDVKD, per germline. This CDR3 has 15 residues.

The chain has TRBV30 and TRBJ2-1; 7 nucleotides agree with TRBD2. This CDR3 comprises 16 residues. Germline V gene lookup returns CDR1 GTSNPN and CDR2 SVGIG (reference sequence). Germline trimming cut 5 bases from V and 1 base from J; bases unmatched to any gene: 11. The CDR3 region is CAWARRGGTSYNEQFF. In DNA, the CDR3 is TGTGCCTGGGCCCGACGCGGGGGAACGTCCTACAATGAGCAGTTCTTC.

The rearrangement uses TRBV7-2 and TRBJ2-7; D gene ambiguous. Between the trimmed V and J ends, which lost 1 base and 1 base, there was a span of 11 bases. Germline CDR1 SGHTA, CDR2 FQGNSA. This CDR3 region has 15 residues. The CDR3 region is CASSLVPGSSYEQYF. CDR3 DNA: TGTGCCAGCAGCTTAGTCCCCGGGTCATCCTACGAGCAGTACTTC.

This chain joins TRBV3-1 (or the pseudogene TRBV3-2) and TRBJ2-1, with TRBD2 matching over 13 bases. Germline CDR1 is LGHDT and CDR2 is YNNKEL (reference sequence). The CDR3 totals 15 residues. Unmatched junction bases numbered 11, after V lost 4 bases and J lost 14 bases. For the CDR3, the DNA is TGTGCCAGCAGCCCCCCGGGACTAGCGGGGAAGGCGAAGTTCTTC. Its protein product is CASSPPGLAGKAKFF.

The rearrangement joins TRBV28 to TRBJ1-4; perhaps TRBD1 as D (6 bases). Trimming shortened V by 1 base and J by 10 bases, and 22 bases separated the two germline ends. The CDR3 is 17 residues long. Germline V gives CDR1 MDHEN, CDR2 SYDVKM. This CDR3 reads CASSLSRGAGESGKLFF. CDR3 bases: TGTGCCAGCAGTTTATCTCGAGGGGCAGGGGAATCCGGAAAACTGTTTTTT.

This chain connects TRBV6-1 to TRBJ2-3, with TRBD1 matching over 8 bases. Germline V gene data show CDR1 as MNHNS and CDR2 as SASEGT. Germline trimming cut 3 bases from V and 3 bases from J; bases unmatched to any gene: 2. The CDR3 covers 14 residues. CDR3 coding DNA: TGTGCCAGCAGTGACAGGGGGCGGACAGATACGCAGTATTTT. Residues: CASSDRGRTDTQYF.

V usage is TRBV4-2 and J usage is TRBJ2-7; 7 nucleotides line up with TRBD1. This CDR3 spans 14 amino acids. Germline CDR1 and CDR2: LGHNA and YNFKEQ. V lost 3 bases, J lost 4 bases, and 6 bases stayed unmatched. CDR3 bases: TGTGCCAGCAGCCAGAGGGACAGCAGTTACGAGCAGTACTTC. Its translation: CASSQRDSSYEQYF.

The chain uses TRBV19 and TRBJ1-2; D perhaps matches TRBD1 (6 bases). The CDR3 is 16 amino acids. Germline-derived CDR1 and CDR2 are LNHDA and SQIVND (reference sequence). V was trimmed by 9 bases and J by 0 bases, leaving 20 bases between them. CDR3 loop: CASIAGTQLANYGYTF. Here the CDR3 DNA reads TGTGCCAGCATAGCCGGGACACAGTTAGCTAACTATGGCTACACCTTC.

CDR3 sequence: CASSKQGHGYTF. CDR3 bases: TGTGCCAGCAGCAAACAGGGTCATGGCTACACCTTC. This chain connects TRBV9 to TRBJ1-2, with a weak D call TRBD1 (6 bases). The V end lost 4 bases, the J end lost 6 bases, and 10 bases lay between the germline ends. Germline V lookup: CDR1 SGDLS, CDR2 YYNGEE. This CDR3 contains 12 residues.

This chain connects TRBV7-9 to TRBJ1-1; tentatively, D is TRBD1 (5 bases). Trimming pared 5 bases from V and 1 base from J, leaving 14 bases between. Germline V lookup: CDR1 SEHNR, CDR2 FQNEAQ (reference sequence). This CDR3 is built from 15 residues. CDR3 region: CASSPAGGGNTEAFF. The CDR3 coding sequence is TGTGCCAGCAGCCCCGCCGGGGGTGGGAACACTGAAGCTTTCTTT.

The CDR3 sequence is CAIRLREGADTQYF. CDR3 DNA sequence: TGTGCCATCCGACTCCGGGAGGGGGCAGATACGCAGTATTTT. This chain uses TRBV10-3 with TRBJ2-3, with 8 bases identical to TRBD2. V was pared by 8 bases and J by 4 bases, with 8 bases of the junction left unmatched. The CDR3 loop spans 14 amino acids. CDR1 is ENHRY, CDR2 SYGVKD, per germline.